What follows are 25 T cell receptor beta chains derived from one specimen sequenced in a study of cytomegalovirus exposure and HLA in healthy donors. Sequencing used immunoSEQ multiplex PCR; TCRdb keeps in-frame clones, though not all of them. The table records 150,000 to 200,000 clones, around 80% of them present only once. Specimen: PBMCs. These receptors originate from a woman younger than 45 in good health and CMV-seronegative.

This chain links TRBV7-3 with TRBJ2-2; TRBD2 might be the D (6 bases). V was trimmed by 5 bases and J by 4 bases, leaving 11 bases between them. The CDR3 extends over 14 amino acids. Germline V gene data show CDR1 as SGHTA and CDR2 as FQGTGA. CDR3 DNA sequence: TGTGCCAGCAGCCCGGGGGTCGGCACCGGGGAGCTGTTTTTT. Protein sequence: CASSPGVGTGELFF. Together with reference TRBV7-3 and TRBJ2-2, the CDR3 gives the full variable domain: GAGVSQTPSNKVTEKGKYVELRCDPISGHTALYWYRQSLGQGPEFLIYFQGTGAADDSGLPNDRFFAVRPEGSVSTLKIQRTERGDSAVYLCASSPGVGTGELFFGEGSRLTVL.

The rearrangement joins TRBV27 to TRBJ2-7; tentatively, D is TRBD2 (5 bases). Looked up from germline, CDR1 is MNHEY and CDR2 is SMNVEV (reference sequence). V was shortened by 8 bases and J by 3 bases, with 23 bases between the two germline ends. The CDR3 consists of 16 residues. The CDR3 sequence: CASAISPSLSVYEQYF. CDR3 bases: TGTGCCAGCGCTATCTCGCCTAGCTTATCGGTCTACGAGCAGTACTTC.

The V call is TRBV6-1, the J call TRBJ1-2; D is uncertain. The CDR3 consists of 12 residues. Trimming took off 11 bases at V and 5 bases at J, with 15 bases between the two ends. The germline V gene encodes CDR1 MNHNS and CDR2 SASEGT. CDR3 sequence: CAGSLWGYGYTF. The DNA for the CDR3 is TGTGCCGGGAGTTTATGGGGATATGGCTACACCTTC.

The rearrangement uses TRBV7-9 and TRBJ2-7, with D possibly TRBD1 on 5 matching bases. Trimming left V 1 base short and J 0 bases short, with 13 bases between. In germline, CDR1 is SEHNR, CDR2 FQNEAQ (reference sequence). The CDR3 is 16 residues long. CDR3 DNA sequence: TGTGCCAGCAGCTTAGGGGAAAGGGGTGGCTCCTACGAGCAGTACTTC. As protein: CASSLGERGGSYEQYF.

This chain connects TRBV25-1 to TRBJ1-1; 7 positions agree with TRBD1. With V trimmed by 4 bases and J by 10 bases, 9 bases remained unmatched. Germline assignment: CDR1 MGHDK and CDR2 SYGVNS. There are 13 residues in the CDR3. CDR3 nucleotides: TGTGCCAGCAGTGCCCGAGGGGGCGGGCGAGCTTTCTTT. Protein product: CASSARGGGRAFF.

This clone was observed once. The rearrangement joins TRBV5-4 to TRBJ1-3, with 9 bases identical to TRBD1. This CDR3 has 15 residues. V was clipped by 0 bases and J by 2 bases; unmatched bases: 0. Germline assignment: CDR1 SGHNT and CDR2 YYREEE (reference sequence). The CDR3 coding sequence is TGTGCCAGCAGCTTGGGACAGGGGGCTGGAAACACCATATATTTT. Protein: CASSLGQGAGNTIYF. Looking up the rest from reference TRBV5-4 and TRBJ1-3 gives the full variable domain: ETGVTQSPTHLIKTRGQQVTLRCSSQSGHNTVSWYQQALGQGPQFIFQYYREEENGRGNFPPRFSGLQFPNYSSELNVNALELDDSALYLCASSLGQGAGNTIYFGEGSWLTVV.

This rearrangement joins TRBV10-3 to TRBJ1-3; 7 bases line up with TRBD1. The CDR3 consists of 14 residues. CDR1 is ENHRY, CDR2 SYGVKD, per germline. V lost 10 bases to trimming and J lost 4 bases; unmatched junction nucleotides: 10. For the CDR3, the DNA is TGTGCCACTCGACAGGGTCGATACGGAAACACCATATATTTT. As protein: CATRQGRYGNTIYF.

This clone has only one observation. The rearrangement joins TRBV7-9 to TRBJ2-3; tentative D call: TRBD2 (5 bases). V gave up 5 bases and J gave up 0 bases, with 9 bases separating them. CDR1 and CDR2 from the germline V gene are SEHNR and FQNEAQ (reference sequence). The CDR3 length is 14 residues. CDR3 amino acids: CASSPRDSTDTQYF. In DNA form, the CDR3 reads TGTGCCAGCAGCCCCCGGGATAGCACAGATACGCAGTATTTT.

The chain joins TRBV30 to TRBJ1-3, with no clear D. Germline CDR1 is GTSNPN and CDR2 is SVGIG (reference sequence). There are 14 residues in the CDR3. Between the trimmed V and J ends, which lost 2 bases and 4 bases, there was a span of 12 bases. CDR3 amino acids: CAWSSQSGGNTIYF. CDR3 bases: TGTGCCTGGAGTTCCCAGTCAGGAGGAAACACCATATATTTT.

The CDR3 bases are TGCGCCAGCAACCCAGCGGGGGTGACAGATACGCAGTATTTT. Translating it yields CASNPAGVTDTQYF. The rearrangement links TRBV5-1 to TRBJ2-3; TRBD2 agrees at 8 bases. Per germline, CDR1 SGHRS and CDR2 YFSETQ. With V trimmed by 6 bases and J by 3 bases, 6 bases remained unmatched. This CDR3 is 14 amino acids long. Full variable domain (outside the CDR3, taken from reference TRBV5-1 and TRBJ2-3): KAGVTQTPRYLIKTRGQQVTLSCSPISGHRSVSWYQQTPGQGLQFLFEYFSETQRNKGNFPGRFSGRQFSNSRSEMNVSTLELGDSALYLCASNPAGVTDTQYFGPGTRLTVL.

The J gene is TRBJ1-4, the V gene TRBV5-1; D perhaps matches TRBD1 (6 bases). V shed 4 bases and J shed 4 bases, with 11 bases lying between them. This CDR3 has 14 amino acids. In germline, CDR1 is SGHRS, CDR2 YFSETQ. This chain's CDR3 is CASSPDSINEKLFF. As DNA, the CDR3 is TGCGCCAGCAGCCCGGACAGCATTAATGAAAAACTGTTTTTT.

This chain links TRBV6-1 with TRBJ1-3; a possible D gene is TRBD1 (5 bases). V shed 8 bases and J shed 0 bases, with 14 bases lying between them. The CDR3 is made up of 15 amino acids. Germline CDR1 reads MNHNS; CDR2 reads SASEGT. As DNA, the CDR3 is TGTGCCAGCTTCACGGGGGTCGGCTCTGGAAACACCATATATTTT. Its translation: CASFTGVGSGNTIYF.

This clone was seen more than once but under ten times. Within the sample, other DNA sequences also encode this same CDR3. DNA for the CDR3: TGCGCCAGCAGCCGAGACAGGGGCTCCTACGAGCAGTACTTC. This encodes CASSRDRGSYEQYF. This chain connects TRBV4-1 to TRBJ2-7; 8 bases are shared with TRBD1. V trimming: 4 bases; J trimming: 0 bases; junction bases outside the gene matches: 2. CDR1 is MGHRA, CDR2 YSYEKL, per germline. CDR3 length: 14 amino acids.

This clone was detected only a few times. The chain employs TRBV10-1 and TRBJ1-2; 9 bases map to TRBD1. Per the germline V gene, CDR1 is WNHNN and CDR2 is SYGVQD (reference sequence). The trim removed 8 bases at V and 6 bases at J, leaving 4 bases unmatched. The CDR3 runs to 12 residues. The CDR3 protein is CASGGQGHGYTF. The CDR3 DNA is TGCGCCAGCGGGGGACAGGGTCATGGCTACACCTTC.

The chain uses TRBV6-1 and TRBJ2-1, with 7 bases identical to TRBD1. This CDR3 contains 12 residues. The V gene end was trimmed by 10 bases and the J gene end by 6 bases; junction bases not matched to a gene: 6. Germline assignment: CDR1 MNHNS and CDR2 SASEGT. This CDR3 is CAIKTGLNEQFF. CDR3 in DNA: TGTGCCATCAAGACAGGGCTCAATGAGCAGTTCTTC.

This clone was found a few times. The chain joins TRBV19 to TRBJ2-7; TRBD2 is a possible D gene (6 bases). CDR3 size: 14 residues. Germline assignment: CDR1 LNHDA and CDR2 SQIVND (reference sequence). The V end was cut by 6 bases, the J end by 0 bases, with 12 bases between. CDR3 sequence: CASRGAGRSYEQYF. For the CDR3, the DNA is TGTGCCAGTAGGGGAGCGGGCCGCTCCTACGAGCAGTACTTC.

The sample holds one count of this clone. J is TRBJ2-1 and V is TRBV5-8, with TRBD2 identical over 8 bases. The CDR3 extends over 15 amino acids. From germline, CDR1 is SGHTS and CDR2 YDEGEE. V gave up 7 bases and J gave up 5 bases; unmatched junction bases: 11. The CDR3 is CASLRQRGTNNEQFF. The CDR3 DNA sequence: TGTGCCAGCCTCCGTCAGCGGGGGACGAACAATGAGCAGTTCTTC.

CDR3 coding DNA: TGTGCCAGCAGCTTTCTAGCGGGGGACGGGGGGACCCAGTACTTC. It codes for CASSFLAGDGGTQYF. This chain joins TRBV5-4 and TRBJ2-5; 10 bases are a match to TRBD2. V gave up 2 bases and J gave up 7 bases; unmatched junction bases: 8. The CDR3 covers 15 residues. Germline V lookup: CDR1 SGHNT, CDR2 YYREEE (reference sequence).

This chain uses TRBV6-5 with TRBJ1-2; D is unclear. Germline-derived CDR1 and CDR2 are MNHEY and SVGAGI. CDR3 length equals 13 residues. Trimming took 4 bases from V and 3 from J, leaving 9 bases between them. CDR3 nucleotides: TGTGCCAGCAGTTCCAACGGGGACTATGGCTACACCTTC. This gives the protein CASSSNGDYGYTF.

The CDR3 bases are TGTGCCAGCGCCAGGACTCGCTACGAGCAGTACTTC. The encoded protein is CASARTRYEQYF. The chain carries TRBV6-5 and TRBJ2-7; a possible D gene is TRBD2 (5 bases). Trimming cost V 8 bases and J 3 bases, with 11 bases left between them. The germline V gene has CDR1 MNHEY and CDR2 SVGAGI. This CDR3 comprises 12 residues.

The chain carries TRBV7-6 and TRBJ2-6, with D possibly being TRBD2 (5 bases). V was trimmed by 2 bases and J by 2 bases, leaving 7 bases between them. The CDR3 is 15 residues long. Germline CDR1 reads SGHVS; CDR2 reads FNYEAQ. CDR3 coding DNA: TGTGCCAGCAGCTTAACGGAGGCTGGGGCCAACGTCCTGACTTTC. Encoded protein: CASSLTEAGANVLTF.

This clone was counted a few times. This chain links TRBV16 with TRBJ1-2; D not certain. CDR1 is KGHSY, CDR2 FQNENV, per germline. CDR3 length: 13 residues. Trimming removed 6 bases at V and 4 bases at J, with 12 bases between. CDR3 in amino acids: CASRPIGSYGYTF. The CDR3 region has the DNA TGTGCCAGCAGGCCTATTGGGAGCTATGGCTACACCTTC.

The chain carries TRBV6-1 and TRBJ1-1; 7 bases are a match to TRBD1. V was pared by 7 bases and J by 9 bases, with 14 bases of the junction left unmatched. The germline V gene has CDR1 MNHNS and CDR2 SASEGT. The CDR3 spans 14 residues. The CDR3: CASNPSGQPTKAFF. CDR3 DNA sequence: TGTGCCAGCAACCCTTCGGGACAGCCTACTAAAGCTTTCTTT.

V and J are TRBV6-1 and TRBJ1-4, with D maybe TRBD1 (6 bases). The germline CDR1 and CDR2 sequences are MNHNS and SASEGT. CDR3 size: 15 residues. Deletions cut 3 bases from V and 2 bases from J, with 10 bases between. This CDR3 is CASSDVRGTNEKLFF. The CDR3 DNA is TGTGCCAGCAGTGATGTGAGGGGGACTAATGAAAAACTGTTTTTT.

The J gene is TRBJ2-1, the V gene TRBV5-1, with 12 bases identical to TRBD2. Germline CDR1 SGHRS, CDR2 YFSETQ. The CDR3 has 17 amino acids. The V gene end was trimmed by 4 bases and the J gene end by 3 bases; junction bases not matched to a gene: 8. The CDR3 is CASSTQGLAGSYNEQFF. The CDR3 coding sequence is TGCGCCAGCAGCACGCAGGGACTAGCGGGTAGCTACAATGAGCAGTTCTTC.